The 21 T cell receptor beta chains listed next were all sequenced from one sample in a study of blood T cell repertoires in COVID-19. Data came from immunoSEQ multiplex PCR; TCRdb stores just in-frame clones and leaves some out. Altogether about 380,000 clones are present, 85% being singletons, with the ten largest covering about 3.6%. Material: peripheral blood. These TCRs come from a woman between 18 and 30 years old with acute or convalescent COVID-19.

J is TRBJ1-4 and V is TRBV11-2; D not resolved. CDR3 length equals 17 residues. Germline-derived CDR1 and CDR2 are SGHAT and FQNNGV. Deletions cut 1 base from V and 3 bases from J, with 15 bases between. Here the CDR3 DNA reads TGTGCCAGCAGCTTAGGGCTCCTCGGAGGGCCTAATGAAAAACTGTTTTTT. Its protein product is CASSLGLLGGPNEKLFF.

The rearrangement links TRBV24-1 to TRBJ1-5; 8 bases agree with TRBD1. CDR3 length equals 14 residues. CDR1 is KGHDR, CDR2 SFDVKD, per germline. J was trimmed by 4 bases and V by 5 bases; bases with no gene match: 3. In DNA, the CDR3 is TGTGCCACCAGTGGGGGACAGGTAAATCAGCCCCAGCATTTT. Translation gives CATSGGQVNQPQHF.

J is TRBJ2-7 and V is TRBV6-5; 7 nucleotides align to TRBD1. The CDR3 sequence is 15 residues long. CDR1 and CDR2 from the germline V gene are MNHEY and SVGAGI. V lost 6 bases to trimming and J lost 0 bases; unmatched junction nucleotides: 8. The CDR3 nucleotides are TGTGCCAGCAGACTCGACAGGGAAAGCTCCTACGAGCAGTACTTC. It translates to CASRLDRESSYEQYF.

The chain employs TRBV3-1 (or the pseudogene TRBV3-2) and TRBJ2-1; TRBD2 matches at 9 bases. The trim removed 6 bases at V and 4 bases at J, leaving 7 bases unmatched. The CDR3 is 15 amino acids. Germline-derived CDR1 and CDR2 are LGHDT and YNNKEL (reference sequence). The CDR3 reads CASSISGRGYNEQFF. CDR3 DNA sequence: TGTGCCAGCAGTATTAGCGGGAGAGGGTACAATGAGCAGTTCTTC.

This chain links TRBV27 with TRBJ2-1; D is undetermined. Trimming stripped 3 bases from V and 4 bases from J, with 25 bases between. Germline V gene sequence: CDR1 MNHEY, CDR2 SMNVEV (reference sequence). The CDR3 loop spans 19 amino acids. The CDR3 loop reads CASSFFVPAARTMYNEQFF. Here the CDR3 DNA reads TGTGCCAGCAGTTTTTTTGTCCCGGCGGCCAGAACGATGTACAATGAGCAGTTCTTC.

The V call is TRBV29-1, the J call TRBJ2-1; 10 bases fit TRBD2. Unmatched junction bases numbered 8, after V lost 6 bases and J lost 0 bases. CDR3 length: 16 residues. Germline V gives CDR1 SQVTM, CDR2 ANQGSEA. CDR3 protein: CSVAGLAESSYNEQFF. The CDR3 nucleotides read TGCAGCGTCGCTGGACTAGCGGAAAGCTCCTACAATGAGCAGTTCTTC.

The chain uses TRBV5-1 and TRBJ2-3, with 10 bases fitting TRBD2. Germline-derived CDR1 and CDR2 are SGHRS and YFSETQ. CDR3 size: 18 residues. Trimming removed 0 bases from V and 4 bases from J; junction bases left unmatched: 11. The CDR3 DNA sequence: TGCGCCAGCAGCTTGGGAGGGGTAGCGGGAGGATCCCCAGATACGCAGTATTTT. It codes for CASSLGGVAGGSPDTQYF.

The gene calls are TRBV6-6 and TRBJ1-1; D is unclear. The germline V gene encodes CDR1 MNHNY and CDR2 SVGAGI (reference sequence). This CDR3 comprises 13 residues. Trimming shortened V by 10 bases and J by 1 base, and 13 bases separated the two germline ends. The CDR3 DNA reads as TGTGCCAACGGGGAGACACAGAACACTGAAGCTTTCTTT. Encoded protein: CANGETQNTEAFF.

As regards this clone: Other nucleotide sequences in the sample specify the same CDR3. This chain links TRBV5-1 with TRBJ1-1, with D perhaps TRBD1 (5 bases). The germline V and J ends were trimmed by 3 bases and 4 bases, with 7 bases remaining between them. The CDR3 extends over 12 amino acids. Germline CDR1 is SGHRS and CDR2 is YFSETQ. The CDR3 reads CASSWGGTEAFF. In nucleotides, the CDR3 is TGCGCCAGCAGCTGGGGCGGCACTGAAGCTTTCTTT.

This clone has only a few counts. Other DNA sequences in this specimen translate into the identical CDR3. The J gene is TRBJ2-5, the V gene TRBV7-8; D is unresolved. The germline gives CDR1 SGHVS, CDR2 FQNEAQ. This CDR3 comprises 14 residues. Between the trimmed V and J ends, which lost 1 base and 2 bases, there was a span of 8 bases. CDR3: CASSLVASQETQYF. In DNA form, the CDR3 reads TGTGCCAGCAGCTTAGTGGCCAGTCAAGAGACCCAGTACTTC.

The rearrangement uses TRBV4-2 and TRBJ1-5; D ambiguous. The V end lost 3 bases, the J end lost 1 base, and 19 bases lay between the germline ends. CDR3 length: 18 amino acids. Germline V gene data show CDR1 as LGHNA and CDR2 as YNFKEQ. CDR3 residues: CASSHHVTGDESNQPQHF. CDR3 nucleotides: TGTGCCAGCAGCCACCACGTTACCGGGGATGAGAGCAATCAGCCCCAGCATTTT.

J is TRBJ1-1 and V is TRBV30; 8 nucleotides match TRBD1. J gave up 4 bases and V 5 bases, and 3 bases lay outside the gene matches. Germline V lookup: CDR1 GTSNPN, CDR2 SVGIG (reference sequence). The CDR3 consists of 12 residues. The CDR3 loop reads CAWGQGPTEAFF. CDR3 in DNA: TGTGCCTGGGGACAGGGCCCCACTGAAGCTTTCTTT.

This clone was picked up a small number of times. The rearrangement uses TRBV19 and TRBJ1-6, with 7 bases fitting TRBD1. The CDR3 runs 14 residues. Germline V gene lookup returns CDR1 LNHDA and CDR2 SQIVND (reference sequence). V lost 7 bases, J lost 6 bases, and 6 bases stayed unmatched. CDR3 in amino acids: CASNPGQFNSPLHF. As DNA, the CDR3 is TGTGCCAGTAACCCGGGACAGTTTAATTCACCCCTCCACTTT.

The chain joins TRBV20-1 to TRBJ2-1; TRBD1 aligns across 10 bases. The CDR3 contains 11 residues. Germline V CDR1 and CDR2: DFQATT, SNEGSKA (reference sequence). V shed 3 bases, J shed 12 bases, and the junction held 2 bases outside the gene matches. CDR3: CSARDRGRQFF. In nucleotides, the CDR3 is TGCAGTGCTAGGGACAGGGGGAGGCAGTTCTTC.

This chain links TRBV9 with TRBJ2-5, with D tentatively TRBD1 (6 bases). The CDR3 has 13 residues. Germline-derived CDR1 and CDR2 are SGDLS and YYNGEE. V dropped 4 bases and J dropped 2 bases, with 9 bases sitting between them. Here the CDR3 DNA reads TGTGCCAGCAGCCGACAGGAACAAGAGACCCAGTACTTC. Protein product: CASSRQEQETQYF.

This CDR3 is CASSLLGETPYEQYF. The CDR3 nucleotides read TGTGCCAGCAGCTTATTGGGCGAGACCCCCTACGAGCAGTACTTC. This chain connects TRBV7-8 to TRBJ2-7; D ambiguous. The germline V and J ends were trimmed by 2 bases and 2 bases, with 13 bases remaining between them. This CDR3 region has 15 residues. Looked up from germline, CDR1 is SGHVS and CDR2 is FQNEAQ.

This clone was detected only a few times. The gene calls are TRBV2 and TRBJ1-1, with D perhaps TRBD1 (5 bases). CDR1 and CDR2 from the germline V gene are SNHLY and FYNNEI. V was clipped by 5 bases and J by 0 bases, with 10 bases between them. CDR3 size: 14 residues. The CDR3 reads CASSLTALNTEAFF. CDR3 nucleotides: TGTGCCAGCAGTCTGACAGCCTTGAACACTGAAGCTTTCTTT.

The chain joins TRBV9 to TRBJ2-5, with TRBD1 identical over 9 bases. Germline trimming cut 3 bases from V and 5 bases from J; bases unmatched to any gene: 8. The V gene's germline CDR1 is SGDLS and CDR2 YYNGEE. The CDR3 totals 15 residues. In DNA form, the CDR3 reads TGTGCCAGCAGCGGAGGACAGGGGCGGCCGGAGACCCAGTACTTC. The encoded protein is CASSGGQGRPETQYF.

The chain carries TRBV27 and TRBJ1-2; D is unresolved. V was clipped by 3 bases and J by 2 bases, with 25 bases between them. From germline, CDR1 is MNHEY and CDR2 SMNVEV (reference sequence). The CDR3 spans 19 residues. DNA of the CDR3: TGTGCCAGCAGTTTCCGATCCCCGGGTTTCGGGGAAGAGAACTATGGCTACACCTTC. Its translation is CASSFRSPGFGEENYGYTF.

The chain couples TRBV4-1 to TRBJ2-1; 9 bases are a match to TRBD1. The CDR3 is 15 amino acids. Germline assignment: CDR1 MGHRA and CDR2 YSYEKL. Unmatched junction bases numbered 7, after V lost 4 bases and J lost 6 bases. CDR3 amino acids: CASSLQGAKLNEQFF. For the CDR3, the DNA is TGCGCCAGCAGCCTACAGGGGGCTAAACTCAATGAGCAGTTCTTC.

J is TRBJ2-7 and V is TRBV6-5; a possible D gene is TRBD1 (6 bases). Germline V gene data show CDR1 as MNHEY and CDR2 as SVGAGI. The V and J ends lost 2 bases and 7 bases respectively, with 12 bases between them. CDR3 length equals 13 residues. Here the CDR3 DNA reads TGTGCCAGCAGTTACAGCCAGGGGAGAGAGCAGTACTTC. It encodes CASSYSQGREQYF.